The clone carrying this TCR beta chain has just one count. The sample holds other DNA sequences that translate to the same CDR3. These data originate in a study of shared clonotypes between healthy human individuals. Per germline, CDR1 MDHEN and CDR2 SYDVKM. V was pared by 2 bases and J by 2 bases, with 10 bases between. The CDR3 is 14 amino acids. Produced via immunoSEQ multiplex PCR; TCRdb's table is partial and in-frame only. The profile shows around 2.1 million clones, just over 90% of them singletons. Naive CD8 cells comprised CD45RO-negative, CCR7-positively selected cells, excluding terminally differentiated effector memory CD45RA+ cells.

This chain connects TRBV28 to TRBJ2-7; TRBD1 or TRBD2 may be the D gene (5 bases each). This sequence was found in a man younger than 30 in good health. Some clones in this sample may be carry-over from other donors' samples. Input material: naive CD8+ T cells from PBMCs. CDR3 coding DNA: TGTGCCAGCAGTTTAACCGGGACGGCCTACGAGCAGTACTTC. It encodes CASSLTGTAYEQYF.